Given below is one TCR beta chain in context. Assay: immunoSEQ multiplex PCR; the TCRdb copy retains only in-frame clones and omits some. The data show about 48,000 clones, with approximately 84% seen just once and 1.1% held by the top ten. Samples of blood were obtained at baseline, on cycle 4 day 1, and on cycle 7 day 1. V lost 6 bases to trimming and J lost 8 bases, with 13 bases between them. The germline V gene has CDR1 MNHNS and CDR2 SASEGT. This CDR3 is built from 13 residues. The data derive from a study of OX40 agonist ivuxolimab in advanced cancers. Study as a whole: The patients received agonistic anti-OX40 (CD134) antibody ivuxolimab. Males comprised approximately 84% of the group, whose mean age was approximately 60 years (range 23 to 79).

This sequence joins TRBV6-1 and TRBJ1-4, with D perhaps TRBD1 (6 bases). Specimen: CD4+ or CD8+ T cells sorted from blood, collected in a trial of the OX40 agonist ivuxolimab. The origin of this receptor is an adult with an advanced solid tumor such as melanoma, head and neck, liver or kidney cancer. The CDR3 bases are TGTGCCAGCAGACTCGACAGGATAGAAAAACTGTTTTTT. It yields the protein CASRLDRIEKLFF.